This entry concerns a single TCR beta chain. MiXCR was run by TCRdb on the PCR reads, yielding one entry per CDR3 protein. This sample yields several thousand distinct CDR3 sequences, of which more than 25% are seen a single time; around 15% belongs to the top ten. These data come from a study of immune characterization of retroperitoneal liposarcoma. The CDR3 covers 16 residues. Germline CDR1 SGHDN, CDR2 FVKESK. With 3 bases clipped from V and 3 bases from J, the junction kept 8 bases outside the gene matches. Sequencing used blood. The sequence derives from a male donor with retroperitoneal liposarcoma. The rearrangement joins TRBV14 to TRBJ1-5, with 7 positions matching TRBD1. CDR3 amino acids: CASSHQTGTVNQPQHF. The CDR3 coding sequence is TGTGCCAGCAGCCATCAAACCGGGACAGTCAATCAGCCCCAGCATTTT. Full variable domain (missing parts from reference TRBV14 and TRBJ1-5): EAGVTQFPSHSVIEKGQTVTLRCDPISGHDNLYWYRRVMGKEIKFLLHFVKESKQDESGMPNNRFLAERTGGTYSTLKVQPAELEDSGVYFCASSHQTGTVNQPQHFGDGTRLSIL.